This T cell receptor (beta chain) was retrieved from a study of T cell responses to AZD1222 COVID-19 vaccine. Overall study results and limits: The donors showed a predominance of white British ancestry and of females, with possible underestimation of clonal diversity. Once two AZD1222 doses were given, Spike-specific TCR breadth and depth went up.

As regards this clone: The antigen is not known.

Germline V gene data show CDR1 as SGHDN and CDR2 as FVKESK. The CDR3 spans 14 residues. J was trimmed by 0 bases and V by 4 bases; bases with no gene match: 0. Data came from immunoSEQ multiplex PCR; TCRdb stores just in-frame clones and leaves some out. The sample lists 120,000 to 150,000 clones, 89% occurring once. The input for sequencing was peripheral blood, taken on day 0 of AZD1222 vaccination. J is TRBJ2-1 and V is TRBV14; TRBD1 agrees at 7 bases. The sequence derives from an adult in good health. The CDR3 loop reads CASSPGGSYNEQFF. The CDR3, as DNA: TGTGCCAGCAGCCCAGGGGGCTCCTACAATGAGCAGTTCTTC.